The TCR beta chain described here comes from a study of T cell responses to AZD1222 COVID-19 vaccine. Repertoires were generated with immunoSEQ multiplex PCR, while TCRdb's copy carries only in-frame clones and drops some. Of approximately 130,000 clones detected, 80% to 90% appear once; the ten largest clones hold around 27%. The study pooled second doses at about 4 or about 12 weeks. The CDR3 is made up of 16 amino acids. Germline V gives CDR1 SGHTA, CDR2 FQGNSA. Between the trimmed V and J ends, which lost 5 bases and 5 bases, there was a span of 16 bases. The sequence was obtained from an adult who received the AZD1222 COVID-19 vaccine. The chain employs TRBV7-2 and TRBJ1-6, with D uncertain. This material consisted of peripheral blood, taken 28 days after the second AZD1222 dose. CDR3 sequence (DNA): TGTGCCAGCAGCCCGCGTCTTAGACCTGATAATTCACCCCTCCACTTT. It yields the protein CASSPRLRPDNSPLHF.